This T cell receptor (beta chain) derives from a study of cytomegalovirus exposure and HLA in healthy donors. For the study at large: Drawn from HLA-typed donors, about 85 million unique TCRs were held in an early data release. The study placed approximately 80% of its approximately 380 genotyped donors in the Caucasian-associated ancestry cluster.

The V segment lost 5 bases and the J segment 4 bases; nucleotides outside the gene matches: 4. The CDR3 contains 13 residues. The V gene's germline CDR1 is MNHNY and CDR2 SVGAGI (reference sequence). Concerning this clone itself: Its target is unknown.

Broader study findings: In a later analysis, the majority of CMV-associated beta chains seemingly showed HLA restriction.

PCR primers comprised 60 Vbeta and 13 Jbeta primers. Some clones are missing from TCRdb's copy, which holds only in-frame ones; the method was immunoSEQ multiplex PCR. This table has about 110,000 clones, roughly 80% appearing once. This chain uses TRBV6-6 with TRBJ1-2, with TRBD1 matching 7 bases. Sequences were obtained from PBMCs. This clonotype originated in a man between 25 and 39 years old in good health and CMV-seropositive. CDR3 sequence reads: CASSVRDSYGYTF. The CDR3 DNA reads as TGTGCCAGCAGTGTCCGGGACAGCTATGGCTACACCTTC.